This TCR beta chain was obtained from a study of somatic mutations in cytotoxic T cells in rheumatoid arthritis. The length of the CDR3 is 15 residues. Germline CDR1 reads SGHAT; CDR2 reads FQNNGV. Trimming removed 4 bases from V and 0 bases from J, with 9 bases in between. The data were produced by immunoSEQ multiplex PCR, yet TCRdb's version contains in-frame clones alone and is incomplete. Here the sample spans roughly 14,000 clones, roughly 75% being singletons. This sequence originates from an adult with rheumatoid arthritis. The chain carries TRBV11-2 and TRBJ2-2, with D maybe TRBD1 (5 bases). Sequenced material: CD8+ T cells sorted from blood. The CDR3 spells CASSSRQTNTGELFF. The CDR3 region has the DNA TGTGCCAGCAGCTCACGACAGACGAACACCGGGGAGCTGTTTTTT.